Listed here is a single T cell receptor (beta chain). Residents of under 25 US areas, aged 18 to 89 years, made up the participants. Participant reports of clinical history set cohort assignment. This CDR3 spans 13 amino acids. Trimming shortened V by 3 bases and J by 2 bases, and 7 bases separated the two germline ends. Germline CDR1 and CDR2: SGHTA and FQGNSA. This sample is drawn from a study of blood T cell repertoires in COVID-19. Produced via immunoSEQ multiplex PCR; TCRdb's table is partial and in-frame only. The sample has roughly 250,000 clones, approximately 88% seen once; the top ten hold 1.2%.

Source material: PBMCs or T cells enriched from blood (not recorded which). J is TRBJ1-1 and V is TRBV7-2, with D perhaps TRBD1 (5 bases). This receptor was obtained from a woman in her thirties or forties with acute COVID-19. The CDR3: CASSLTVNTEAFF. CDR3 nucleotides: TGTGCCAGCAGCTTGACAGTTAACACTGAAGCTTTCTTT.